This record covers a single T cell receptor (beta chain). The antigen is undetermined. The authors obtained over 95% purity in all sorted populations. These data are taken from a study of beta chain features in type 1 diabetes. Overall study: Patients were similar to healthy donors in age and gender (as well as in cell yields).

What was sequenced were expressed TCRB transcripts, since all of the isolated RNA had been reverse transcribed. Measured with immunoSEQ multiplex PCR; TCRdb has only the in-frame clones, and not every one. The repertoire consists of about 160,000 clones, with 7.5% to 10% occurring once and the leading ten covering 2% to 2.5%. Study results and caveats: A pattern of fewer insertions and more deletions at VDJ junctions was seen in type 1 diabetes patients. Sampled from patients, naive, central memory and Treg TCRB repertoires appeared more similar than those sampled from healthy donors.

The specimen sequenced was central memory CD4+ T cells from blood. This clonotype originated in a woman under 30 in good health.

CDR3 region: CASSPQGLLDTEAFF. The CDR3 coding sequence is TGTGCCAGCTCACCCCAGGGTCTCCTGGACACTGAAGCTTTCTTT. J is TRBJ1-1 and V is TRBV18, with D possibly matching TRBD1 (5 bases). This CDR3 comprises 15 residues. V was clipped by 3 bases and J by 3 bases, with 14 bases between them. Per germline, CDR1 KGHSH and CDR2 LQKENI.